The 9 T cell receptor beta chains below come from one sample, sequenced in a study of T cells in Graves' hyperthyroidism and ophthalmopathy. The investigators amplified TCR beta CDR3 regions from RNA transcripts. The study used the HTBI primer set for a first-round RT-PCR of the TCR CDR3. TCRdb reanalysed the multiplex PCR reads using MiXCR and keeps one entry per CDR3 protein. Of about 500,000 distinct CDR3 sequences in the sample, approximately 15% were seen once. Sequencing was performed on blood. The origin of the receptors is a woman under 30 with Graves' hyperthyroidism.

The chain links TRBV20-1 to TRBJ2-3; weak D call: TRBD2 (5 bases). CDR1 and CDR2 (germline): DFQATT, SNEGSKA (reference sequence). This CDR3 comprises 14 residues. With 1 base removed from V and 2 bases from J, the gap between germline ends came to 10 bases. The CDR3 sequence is CSARVGLVTDTQYF. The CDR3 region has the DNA TGCAGTGCTAGAGTCGGACTCGTCACAGATACGCAGTATTTT.

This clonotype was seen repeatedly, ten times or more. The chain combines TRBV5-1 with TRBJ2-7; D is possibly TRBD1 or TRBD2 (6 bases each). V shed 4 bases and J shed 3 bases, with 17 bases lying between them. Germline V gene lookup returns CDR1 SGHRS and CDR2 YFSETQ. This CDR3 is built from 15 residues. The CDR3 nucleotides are TGCGCCAGCAGCGGAGGGACAAATCACGACTACGAGCAGTACTTC. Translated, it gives CASSGGTNHDYEQYF.

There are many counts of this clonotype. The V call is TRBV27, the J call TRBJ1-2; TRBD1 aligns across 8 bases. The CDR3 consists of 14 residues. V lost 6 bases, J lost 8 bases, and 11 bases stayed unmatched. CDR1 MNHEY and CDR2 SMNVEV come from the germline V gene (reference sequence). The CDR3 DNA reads TGTGCCAGCAGCCCGGACAGGGTATTGGGAGGCTACACCTTC. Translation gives CASSPDRVLGGYTF.

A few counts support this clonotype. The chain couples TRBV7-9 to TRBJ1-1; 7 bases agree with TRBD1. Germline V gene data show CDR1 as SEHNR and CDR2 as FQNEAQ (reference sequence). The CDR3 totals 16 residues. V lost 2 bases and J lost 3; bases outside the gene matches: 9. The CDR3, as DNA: TGTGCCAGCAGCTTATATCGCGGAACAGGGGACACTGAAGCTTTCTTT. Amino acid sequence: CASSLYRGTGDTEAFF. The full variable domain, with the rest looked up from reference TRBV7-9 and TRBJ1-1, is DTGVSQNPRHKITKRGQNVTFRCDPISEHNRLYWYRQTLGQGPEFLTYFQNEAQLEKSRLLSDRFSAERPKGSFSTLEIQRTEQGDSAMYLCASSLYRGTGDTEAFFGQGTRLTVV.

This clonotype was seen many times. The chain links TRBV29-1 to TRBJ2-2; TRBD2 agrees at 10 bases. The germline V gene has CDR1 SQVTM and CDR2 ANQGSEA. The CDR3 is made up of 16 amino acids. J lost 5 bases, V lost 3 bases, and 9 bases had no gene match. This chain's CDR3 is CSVDSGAGGRTGELFF. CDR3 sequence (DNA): TGCAGCGTTGACTCGGGAGCGGGAGGGAGGACCGGGGAGCTGTTTTTT.

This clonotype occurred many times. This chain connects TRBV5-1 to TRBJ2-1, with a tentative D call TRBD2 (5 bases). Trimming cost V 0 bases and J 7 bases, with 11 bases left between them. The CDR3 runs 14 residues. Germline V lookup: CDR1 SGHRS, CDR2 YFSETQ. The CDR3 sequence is CASSLDEGLNEQFF. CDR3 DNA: TGCGCCAGCAGCTTGGATGAGGGTTTGAATGAGCAGTTCTTC.

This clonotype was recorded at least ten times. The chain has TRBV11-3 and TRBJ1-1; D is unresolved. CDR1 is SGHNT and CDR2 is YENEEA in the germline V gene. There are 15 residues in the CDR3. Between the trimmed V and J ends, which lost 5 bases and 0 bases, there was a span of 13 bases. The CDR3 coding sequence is TGTGCCAGCAGCAAGATCGGGCACATGAACACTGAAGCTTTCTTT. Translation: CASSKIGHMNTEAFF.

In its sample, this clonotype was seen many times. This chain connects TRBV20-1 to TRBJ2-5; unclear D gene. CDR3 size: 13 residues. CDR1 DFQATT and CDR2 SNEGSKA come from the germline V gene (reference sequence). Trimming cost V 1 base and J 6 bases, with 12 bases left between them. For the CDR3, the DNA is TGCAGTGCTAGAGCCGACGTGAGGAAGACCCAGTACTTC. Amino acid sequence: CSARADVRKTQYF.

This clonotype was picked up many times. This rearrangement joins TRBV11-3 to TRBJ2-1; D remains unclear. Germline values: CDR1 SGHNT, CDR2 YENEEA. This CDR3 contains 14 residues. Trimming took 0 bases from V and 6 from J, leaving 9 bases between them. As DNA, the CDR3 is TGTGCCAGCAGCTTAGATCGAGAGAGCAATGAGCAGTTCTTC. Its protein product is CASSLDRESNEQFF.